This passage covers 2 T cell receptor beta chains from one sample sequenced in a study of blood T cell repertoires in COVID-19. Profiled with immunoSEQ multiplex PCR; TCRdb holds only in-frame clones, not every one. The data show 120,000 or so clones, about four fifths seen once. The source material was peripheral blood. Source of these receptors: a man older than 75 with active or convalescent COVID-19.

This clone was detected once. This chain uses TRBV7-8 with TRBJ1-1; 10 nucleotides align to TRBD1. The CDR3 contains 13 residues. CDR1 and CDR2 (germline): SGHVS, FQNEAQ. Germline trimming cut 1 base from V and 9 bases from J; bases unmatched to any gene: 2. The CDR3 DNA reads TGTGCCAGCAGCTTAGGACAGGGGGCCAAAGCTTTCTTT. Translating it yields CASSLGQGAKAFF. Complete variable domain (other parts from reference TRBV7-8 and TRBJ1-1): GAGVSQSPRYKVAKRGQDVALRCDPISGHVSLFWYQQALGQGPEFLTYFQNEAQLDKSGLPSDRFFAERPEGSVSTLKIQRTQQEDSAVYLCASSLGQGAKAFFGQGTRLTVV.

The rearrangement links TRBV7-8 to TRBJ1-6; no firm D call. CDR3 length: 16 amino acids. In germline, CDR1 is SGHVS, CDR2 FQNEAQ. Trimming took off 1 base at V and 7 bases at J, with 14 bases between the two ends. Here the CDR3 DNA reads TGTGCCAGCAGCTTAGGTGGTTACTTACCGAATTCACCCCTCCACTTT. It codes for CASSLGGYLPNSPLHF.